This T cell receptor (beta chain) was identified during a study of radiotherapy plus CTLA-4 blockade in lung cancer. Study context: The study recorded objective responses in around a sixth of patients and disease control in 31%.

Notes on this clone: As yet, its antigen is unknown.

Ipilimumab-mediated CTLA-4 blockade plus focal radiation was given to patients having chemo-refractory metastatic non-small-cell lung cancer. Libraries were prepared by immunoSEQ multiplex PCR; TCRdb keeps only in-frame clonotypes and omits some of them. The sample includes about 38,000 clones, about 80% seen only once; the top ten take 8.5% to 9%. Germline V gives CDR1 LGHNA, CDR2 YSLEER. V was pared by 3 bases and J by 6 bases, with 14 bases between. This CDR3 has 14 amino acids. Findings and caveats of the study: In blood, after radiotherapy plus ipilimumab, tumor-derived TCR clones expanded.

The material sequenced was peripheral blood, taken from a patient treated with radiotherapy plus ipilimumab. The receptor was derived from a human donor with non-small cell lung cancer who had stable disease on radiotherapy plus ipilimumab. V usage is TRBV4-3 and J usage is TRBJ1-2; D is possibly TRBD1 (5 bases). CDR3 sequence: CASSHASGTDGYTF. DNA for the CDR3: TGCGCCAGCAGCCACGCTTCCGGGACCGATGGCTACACCTTC.